The following is a T cell receptor (beta chain) sequence with its context. The antigen is undetermined. The sample originates from a study of spatial heterogeneity in lung cancer. Study findings and constraints: Ubiquitous expanded tumor TCRs surfaced in blood more at resection than they did at follow-up.

Described time point: sample taken at primary tumor resection. The sequenced material consisted of unsorted whole RNA from tumor, nontumor lung or frozen PBMC. The roughly 79 donors had untreated early-stage non-small cell lung cancer. TCR cDNA molecules each had a unique molecular identifier. TCRdb re-derived calls from the 5' RACE reads in MiXCR, one entry per CDR3 protein. Altogether about 82,000 distinct CDR3 sequences are present, about 12% being singletons, with the ten largest covering approximately 4.6%. CDR3 length: 11 residues. The germline CDR1 and CDR2 sequences are SQVTM and ANQGSEA. The gene calls are TRBV29-1 and TRBJ1-1; D may be TRBD1 (6 bases). The TCR was taken from a male donor with early-stage non-small cell lung cancer. Specimen: PBMCs, collected at surgery. In DNA, the CDR3 is TGCAGAGGCGACAGGTTCACTGAAGCTTTCTTT. It codes for CRGDRFTEAFF. Complete variable domain (other parts from reference TRBV29-1 and TRBJ1-1): SAVISQKPSRDICQRGTSLTIQCQVDSQVTMMFWYRQQPGQSLTLIATANQGSEATYESGFVIDKFPISRPNLTFSTLTVSNMSPEDSSIYLCRGDRFTEAFFGQGTRLTVV.